This section outlines one T cell receptor beta chain sequence together with its context. Antigen: not known. Making use of molecular barcodes, quantitative 5'-RACE generated TCR beta libraries. TCRdb itself ran the 5' RACE reads through MiXCR, one entry per CDR3 protein. In the table there are some 240,000 distinct CDR3 sequences, 15% to 20% of which are singletons. Germline V CDR1 and CDR2: MDHEN, SYDVKM. This CDR3 is 15 amino acids long. After removal of 4 bases from V and 2 bases from J, the junction contained 3 bases not matched to a gene. This entry belongs to a study of CD8 T cells in ankylosing spondylitis. Points from the study as a whole: Fewer than 10 highly homologous variants made up a TCR beta motif that seemed to typify ankylosing spondylitis blood.

V usage is TRBV28 and J usage is TRBJ2-7; the match to TRBD2 covers 12 bases. The specimen was blood, either unsorted or a sorted T cell fraction (not recorded which). This TCR came from a male donor with ankylosing spondylitis or in good health (not recorded which). The CDR3 nucleotides are TGTGCCAGCAGTTCATCTAGCGGGAGGGCCTACGAGCAGTACTTC. Translating gives CASSSSSGRAYEQYF.